Listed below are T cell receptor beta chains from one sample, sequenced in a study of cytomegalovirus exposure and HLA in healthy donors. Sequenced by immunoSEQ multiplex PCR; TCRdb stores in-frame clones only, minus some. Of 50,000 to 70,000 clones in the sample, around 79% were seen once. Input material: PBMCs. The receptors here all came from a female donor in good health and CMV-seronegative. CDR3s include the opening cysteine and the closing phenylalanine or tryptophan. A D gene is named only where the DNA matches it firmly. Clone size appears in some rows only: once, few, many, or a class for an expanded clone.

>NA|NA|TRBV6-5|TRBJ2-5|15
CASSPPGVVGKTQYF
TGTGCCAGCAGCCCCCCCGGGGTAGTGGGAAAGACCCAGTACTTC
>NA|NA|TRBV5-6|TRBJ2-7|15
CASTLGWDNSYEQYF
TGTGCCAGCACCTTAGGCTGGGACAACTCCTACGAGCAGTACTTC
>TRBD1|NA|TRBV28|TRBJ2-7|13
CASSPGQGSEQYF
TGTGCCAGCAGCCCCGGACAGGGTAGTGAGCAGTACTTC
>NA|NA|TRBV6-1|TRBJ1-1|13
CASSEVGASEAFF
TGTGCCAGCAGTGAAGTGGGGGCCAGTGAAGCTTTCTTT
>TRBD2|NA|TRBV29-1|TRBJ2-3|13
CSVLAGARDTQYF
TGCAGCGTTTTGGCGGGAGCTAGAGATACGCAGTATTTT
>NA|NA|TRBV9|TRBJ2-6|17
CASSVEPGLSGANVLTF
TGTGCCAGCAGCGTAGAACCAGGCCTCTCTGGGGCCAACGTCCTGACTTTC
>NA|NA|TRBV4-1|TRBJ2-5|18
CASSQDPVGWGGIETQYF
TGCGCCAGCAGCCAAGATCCGGTTGGGTGGGGGGGCATTGAGACCCAGTACTTC
>TRBD2|NA|TRBV19|TRBJ2-3|20
CASSGRRLAGGTKTQDTQYF
TGTGCCAGTAGTGGGCGTCGGCTAGCGGGGGGGACTAAGACGCAGGATACGCAGTATTTT
>NA|NA|TRBV7-9|TRBJ2-7|13
CASTGVGEYEQYF
TGTGCCAGCACCGGGGTCGGAGAATACGAGCAGTACTTC
>TRBD1|NA|TRBV6-5|TRBJ1-6|16
CASSYRTGFSNSPLHF
TGTGCCAGCAGTTACAGGACAGGGTTCAGTAATTCACCCCTCCACTTT
>TRBD1|NA|TRBV6-1|TRBJ2-7|17
CASSKGPYLGQVSEQYF
TGTGCCAGCAGTAAAGGGCCTTATTTGGGACAGGTGAGCGAGCAGTACTTC
>TRBD2|NA|TRBV6-5|TRBJ2-3|15
CASSFSGGGTDTQYF
TGTGCCAGCAGTTTTAGCGGGGGTGGGACAGATACGCAGTATTTT
>NA|NA|TRBV27|TRBJ2-5|14
CASSREGGGETQYF
TGTGCCAGCAGTAGAGAGGGAGGTGGAGAGACCCAGTACTTC
>NA|few|TRBV5-6|TRBJ1-5|15
CASSSTSTGNQPQHF
TGTGCCAGCAGCTCGACAAGTACGGGCAATCAGCCCCAGCATTTT
>NA|NA|TRBV18|TRBJ2-5|16
CASSLRVGRAGETQYF
TGTGCCAGCTCACTCCGGGTAGGGCGGGCAGGAGAGACCCAGTACTTC
>NA|NA|TRBV7-2|TRBJ2-7|16
CASSPWVGPSSYEQYF
TGTGCCAGCAGCCCCTGGGTGGGGCCGAGCTCCTACGAGCAGTACTTC
>NA|NA|TRBV2|TRBJ2-5|14
CASTSTANQETQYF
TGTGCCAGCACTTCGACAGCCAACCAAGAGACCCAGTACTTC
>NA|NA|TRBV28|TRBJ2-6|14
CASSTPGTRNVLTF
TGTGCCAGCAGTACCCCAGGGACAAGAAACGTCCTGACTTTC
>NA|once|TRBV7-3|TRBJ2-5|15
CASSLIGLIEETQYF
TGTGCCAGCAGCTTAATTGGGCTCATCGAAGAGACCCAGTACTTC
>NA|NA|TRBV29-1|TRBJ1-1|12
CSVGDRFEEAFF
TGCAGCGTTGGAGACAGGTTCGAGGAAGCTTTCTTT
>NA|NA|TRBV6-4|TRBJ2-1|15
CASSEGVGGYNEQFF
TGTGCCAGCAGTGAAGGGGTTGGGGGGTACAATGAGCAGTTCTTC
>NA|NA|TRBV6-5|TRBJ2-3|14
CASSDGDSRDTQYF
TGTGCCAGCAGTGACGGGGACTCGAGGGATACGCAGTATTTT
>NA|NA|TRBV29-1|TRBJ1-2|13
CSVAVRGAYGYTF
TGCAGCGTTGCCGTGCGGGGGGCATATGGCTACACCTTC
>NA|once|TRBV2|TRBJ2-4|13
CASSEAPGNIQYF
TGTGCCAGCAGTGAAGCGCCGGGAAACATTCAGTACTTC
>NA|few|TRBV19|TRBJ1-5|17
CASSPQRLLRNNQPQHF
TGTGCCAGTAGTCCCCAGCGGCTCCTAAGGAACAATCAGCCCCAGCATTTT
>NA|NA|TRBV28|TRBJ1-5|15
CASSHQGIGNQPQHF
TGTGCCAGCAGTCATCAGGGAATCGGCAATCAGCCCCAGCATTTT
>TRBD2|NA|TRBV2|TRBJ2-2|18
CASSGLAGDPLNTGELFF
TGTGCCAGCAGTGGGCTAGCGGGGGACCCTTTGAACACCGGGGAGCTGTTTTTT
>TRBD1|NA|TRBV6-1|TRBJ1-1|15
CASSVEGAQNTEAFF
TGTGCCAGCAGTGTAGAGGGGGCACAGAACACTGAAGCTTTCTTT
>TRBD2|NA|TRBV5-6|TRBJ2-7|16
CASSLASGGYAYEQYF
TGTGCCAGCAGCTTGGCTAGCGGGGGGTACGCCTACGAGCAGTACTTC
>TRBD1|few|TRBV6-1|TRBJ1-4|14
CASSLTGYNEKLFF
TGTGCCAGCAGCCTGACAGGGTATAATGAAAAACTGTTTTTT
>TRBD1|NA|TRBV5-1|TRBJ2-1|16
CASSLVPGTGGSEQFF
TGCGCCAGCAGCTTGGTTCCGGGGACAGGAGGATCGGAGCAGTTCTTC
>NA|NA|TRBV6-5|TRBJ2-3|15
CASSPEQRVTDTQYF
TGTGCCAGCAGCCCCGAACAGCGGGTTACAGATACGCAGTATTTT
>NA|NA|TRBV2|TRBJ1-1|14
CASSVDNSSDKAFF
TGTGCCAGCAGTGTGGACAACTCCTCCGACAAAGCTTTCTTT
>TRBD2|NA|TRBV10-3|TRBJ2-1|14
CAIRDSGGASEQFF
TGTGCCATCAGGGATAGCGGGGGGGCCAGCGAGCAGTTCTTC
>TRBD1|NA|TRBV2|TRBJ2-3|17
CASRDLSGTGGLDTQYF
TGTGCCAGCAGGGACCTATCAGGGACAGGGGGTCTAGATACGCAGTATTTT
>NA|NA|TRBV14|TRBJ2-5|11
CASSQYETQYF
TGTGCCAGCAGCCAATATGAGACCCAGTACTTC
>NA|NA|TRBV5-1|TRBJ1-4|15
CASSFSGGGNEKLFF
TGCGCCAGCAGCTTTAGCGGAGGTGGTAATGAAAAACTGTTTTTT
>TRBD2|NA|TRBV18|TRBJ2-3|16
CASSQSGGTSTDTQYF
TGTGCCAGCTCCCAAAGCGGGGGAACTAGCACAGATACGCAGTATTTT
>TRBD1|NA|TRBV6-4|TRBJ1-1|16
CASISHGQGASTEAFF
TGTGCCAGCATCTCCCATGGACAGGGGGCTAGCACTGAAGCTTTCTTT
>NA|NA|TRBV6-5|TRBJ1-1|13
CASGLRQNTEAFF
TGTGCCAGCGGCCTACGACAGAACACTGAAGCTTTCTTT
>TRBD2|NA|TRBV6-1|TRBJ2-7|15
CASSEGGLASYEQYF
TGTGCCAGCAGTGAAGGGGGACTAGCGTCCTACGAGCAGTACTTC
>TRBD2|NA|TRBV4-2|TRBJ2-1|19
CASSQHTSGASPKYNEQFF
TGTGCCAGCAGCCAACATACTAGCGGGGCATCGCCTAAATACAATGAGCAGTTCTTC
>NA|once|TRBV19|TRBJ2-1|16
CASSAHRWGAGGEQFF
TGTGCCAGTAGTGCGCACCGGTGGGGGGCAGGGGGTGAGCAGTTCTTC
>NA|once|TRBV27|TRBJ2-4|15
CASSFTGYEGDIQYF
TGTGCCAGCAGTTTCACAGGTTACGAGGGGGACATTCAGTACTTC
>NA|NA|TRBV5-6|TRBJ2-1|13
CASSLGGPGEQFF
TGTGCCAGCAGCTTGGGGGGCCCGGGTGAGCAGTTCTTC
>TRBD2|NA|TRBV11-3|TRBJ2-5|15
CASSRAGTSGETQYF
TGTGCCAGCAGCCGCGCCGGGACTAGCGGAGAGACCCAGTACTTC
>TRBD1|NA|TRBV11-2|TRBJ1-5|15
CASSLEGQGTQPQHF
TGTGCCAGCAGCTTAGAGGGACAGGGGACTCAGCCCCAGCATTTT
>TRBD1|NA|TRBV4-2|TRBJ1-5|18
CASSQVWGQTNSNQPQHF
TGTGCCAGCAGCCAAGTTTGGGGACAGACGAATAGCAATCAGCCCCAGCATTTT